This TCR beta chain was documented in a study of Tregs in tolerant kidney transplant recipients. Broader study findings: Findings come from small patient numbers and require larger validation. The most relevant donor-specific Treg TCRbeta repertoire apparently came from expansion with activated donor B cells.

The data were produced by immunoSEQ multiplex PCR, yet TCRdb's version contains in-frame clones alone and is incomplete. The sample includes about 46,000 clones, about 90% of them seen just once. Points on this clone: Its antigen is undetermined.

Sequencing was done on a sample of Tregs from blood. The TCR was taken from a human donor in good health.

In DNA, the CDR3 is TGTGCCTACGGGCAGGGGGGCCAAGAGACCCAGTACTTC. Amino acid sequence: CAYGQGGQETQYF. The chain carries TRBV7-9 and TRBJ2-5, with a weak D call TRBD1 (7 bases). V was trimmed by 11 bases and J by 1 base, leaving 14 bases between them. There are 13 residues in the CDR3. In germline, CDR1 is SEHNR, CDR2 FQNEAQ (reference sequence).